One sample yielded the 11 T cell receptor beta chains listed below, sequenced in a study of identical twins. TCRdb re-analysed the 5' RACE reads in MiXCR, keeping a single row per CDR3 protein. Among 200,000 to 250,000 distinct CDR3 sequences listed, roughly 13% were seen once. This sample also appeared in a second study, on yellow fever vaccine responses in identical twins.

Input material: memory (CD45RO+) T cells sorted from blood. The source is a woman between 18 and 30 years old in good health.

This chain connects TRBV6-1 to TRBJ2-2; D unresolved. This CDR3 has 14 residues. From germline, CDR1 is MNHNS and CDR2 SASEGT. V lost 7 bases and J lost 5, with 14 bases in between. CDR3 nucleotide sequence: TGTGCCAGCATCCTGACCCGTGCAACCGGGGAGCTGTTTTTT. Residues: CASILTRATGELFF.

This sequence joins TRBV4-3 and TRBJ2-7; D might be TRBD2 (6 bases). Trimming took 1 base from V and 2 from J, leaving 12 bases between them. The germline V gene encodes CDR1 LGHNA and CDR2 YSLEER. The CDR3 totals 15 residues. The CDR3 sequence is CASSQVLGEAYEQYF. The DNA of the CDR3 is TGCGCCAGCAGCCAAGTTTTAGGGGAGGCCTACGAGCAGTACTTC.

This clonotype was seen only a few times. The chain combines TRBV28 with TRBJ2-5; 10 bases align to TRBD1. CDR3 size: 15 residues. Germline values: CDR1 MDHEN, CDR2 SYDVKM. Unmatched junction bases numbered 11, after V lost 8 bases and J lost 5 bases. This CDR3 is CASVRRTGGLETQYF. DNA of the CDR3: TGTGCCAGCGTTAGGAGGACAGGGGGTTTGGAGACCCAGTACTTC.

This clonotype appeared a few times. The V and J genes are TRBV4-1 and TRBJ2-7; D assignment may be TRBD1 or TRBD2 (5 bases each). CDR3 length: 16 residues. V was cut by 4 bases and J by 3 bases, with 19 bases left in between. Germline loops: CDR1 MGHRA, CDR2 YSYEKL. The CDR3: CASSPGPNYQHYEQYF. Written as DNA, the CDR3 is TGCGCCAGCAGCCCGGGACCGAACTATCAGCACTACGAGCAGTACTTC.

This clonotype was observed a few times. V and J are TRBV20-1 and TRBJ2-2, with 9 positions matching TRBD2. J was trimmed by 5 bases and V by 3 bases; bases with no gene match: 22. Germline assignment: CDR1 DFQATT and CDR2 SNEGSKA (reference sequence). The CDR3 has 20 amino acids. DNA for the CDR3: TGCAGTGCTAGTATTGTTCCCCTGCGCGGGGGGGCCTCAGGGACCGGGGAGCTGTTTTTT. Amino acids: CSASIVPLRGGASGTGELFF.

The CDR3 sequence is CASSLVGGPRDTQYF. The CDR3 DNA reads as TGTGCCAGCAGTTTGGTGGGAGGGCCAAGAGATACGCAGTATTTT. The chain is built from TRBV27 and TRBJ2-3; TRBD2 agrees at 7 bases. The CDR3 totals 15 residues. CDR1 MNHEY and CDR2 SMNVEV come from the germline V gene (reference sequence). With V trimmed by 3 bases and J by 5 bases, 8 bases remained unmatched.

Regarding this clonotype: The junction differs from germline at one of its ends, possibly a read error. The chain carries TRBV4-2 and TRBJ2-1; 11 positions match TRBD2. CDR3 length: 17 residues. CDR1 is LGHNA, CDR2 YNFKEQ, per germline. For the CDR3, the DNA is TGTGCCATCAGCCCCGGGCTAGCGGGGGGCCGGTACAATGAGCAGTTCTTC. It yields the protein CAISPGLAGGRYNEQFF.

V is TRBV20-1 and J is TRBJ1-2; perhaps TRBD1 as D (5 bases). The V end lost 6 bases, the J end lost 8 bases, and 19 bases lay between the germline ends. This CDR3 region has 13 residues. Germline lookup yields CDR1 DFQATT and CDR2 SNEGSKA (reference sequence). CDR3 sequence (DNA): TGCAGTGCGGAGACACGTCAGGGATACGGCTACACCTTC. The encoded protein is CSAETRQGYGYTF.

This clonotype was counted at least ten times. The V gene is TRBV20-1, the J gene TRBJ2-2; no definite D call. Trimming pared 0 bases from V and 0 bases from J, leaving 8 bases between. The CDR3 length is 15 residues. The germline CDR1 and CDR2 sequences are DFQATT and SNEGSKA (reference sequence). This CDR3 reads CSARDLQTNTGELFF. The CDR3, as DNA: TGCAGTGCTAGAGATCTCCAGACGAACACCGGGGAGCTGTTTTTT.

This sequence joins TRBV6-1 and TRBJ2-1; 7 bases agree with TRBD1. The V gene's germline CDR1 is MNHNS and CDR2 SASEGT. The J segment lost 12 bases and the V segment lost 1 base, leaving 6 bases of the junction unmatched. The CDR3 contains 13 residues. The CDR3 nucleotides are TGTGCCAGCAGTGAAGGCCGGACAGGTGGGCAGTTCTTC. Its translation: CASSEGRTGGQFF.

This clonotype has only a few counts. The chain employs TRBV5-1 and TRBJ2-7; D perhaps matches TRBD1 (5 bases). V was clipped by 4 bases and J by 2 bases, with 16 bases between them. CDR1 and CDR2 from the germline V gene are SGHRS and YFSETQ. The CDR3 totals 15 residues. The chain's CDR3 is CASSREGDRTYEQYF. The CDR3 bases are TGCGCCAGCAGCCGAGAAGGGGATCGTACCTACGAGCAGTACTTC.